These T cell receptor beta chains were read from a single sample in a study of CD8 T cells in ankylosing spondylitis. Each CDR3 protein is one row after TCRdb ran MiXCR on the 5' RACE reads. Of roughly 670,000 distinct CDR3 sequences listed, under 20% are singletons. Sequencing was done on a sample of blood, either unsorted or a sorted T cell fraction (not recorded which). The origin of the receptors is a male donor with ankylosing spondylitis. The conserved cysteine and the conserved F or W are not part of the CDR3 here.

>TRBV20-1|TRBJ1-6
SAPVRVSSPLH
>TRBV30|TRBJ2-3
AWSVLGYTDTQY
>TRBV6-1|TRBJ1-1
ASSEDRKNTEAF
>TRBV20-1|TRBJ1-2
SAPAPGSYGYT
>TRBV6-5|TRBJ2-2
ASSFVGGTNTGELF
>TRBV3-1|TRBJ1-6
ASSQTPYAGGRVNSPLH
>TRBV20-1|TRBJ1-1
SARVGSLNTEAF
>TRBV9|TRBJ1-2
ASSVLPGQNGYT
>TRBV18|TRBJ1-1
ASSPQGTDLNTEAF
>TRBV4-3|TRBJ1-2
ASRSQGDPNYGYT
>TRBV10-3|TRBJ1-1
AISTGTSNEAF
>TRBV10-3|TRBJ2-7
AISEPGRLFSYEQY
>TRBV20-1|TRBJ2-5
SARVEGAGNGETQY
>TRBV28|TRBJ2-7
ASSGVSGPSYEQY
>TRBV18|TRBJ2-3
ASSPGVQNTDTQY
>TRBV5-1|TRBJ1-1
ASSWTSPMNTEAF
>TRBV10-3|TRBJ1-6
AIGGTHNSPLH
>TRBV7-9|TRBJ1-1
ASSLITGLNTEAF
>TRBV20-1|TRBJ1-6
SAREGQGRNSPLH
>TRBV4-1|TRBJ1-1
ASSPDGTEAF
>TRBV24-1|TRBJ2-1
ATSDPGLAGEYNEQF
>TRBV12-3/TRBV12-4|TRBJ2-1
ASSTRLAGKGNEQF
>TRBV20-1|TRBJ2-7
SAKGAGGVYEQY
>TRBV29-1|TRBJ1-1
SAVPKDTEAF
>TRBV29-1|TRBJ2-7
SVRPGQGGSYEQY
>TRBV15|TRBJ2-6
ATSRDEGSGANVLT
>TRBV27|TRBJ1-1
ASGWTGGNTEAF
>TRBV3-1|TRBJ1-1
ASSQGDRAAEAF
>TRBV29-1|TRBJ2-3
SAPDDTDTQY
>TRBV20-1|TRBJ2-7
SAVPFRDPSYEQY
>TRBV6-5|TRBJ2-7
ASSSPDRVSYEQY
>TRBV13|TRBJ2-4
ASSLWAEKIKNIQY
>TRBV5-1|TRBJ2-3
VSRGASAATDTQY
>TRBV10-2|TRBJ1-3
ASSPSPVAPGNTIY
>TRBV12-3/TRBV12-4|TRBJ1-3
ASTPGGSAGNTIY
>TRBV29-1|TRBJ2-7
SVETGGTQY
>TRBV4-1|TRBJ1-6
ASSQESYSSSYNSPLH
>TRBV4-1|TRBJ1-1
ASKHRTENTEAF
>TRBV5-1|TRBJ2-1
ASSLGQGANEQF
>TRBV6-2/TRBV6-3|TRBJ2-2
ASTRLAGGTGELF